This T cell receptor (beta chain) was identified during a study of T cell responses to AZD1222 COVID-19 vaccine. Overall study findings and caveats: Spike-specific TCR breadth and depth both grew after two AZD1222 doses. CD4 TCRs covered the whole spike, strongest at regions 160-218 and 743-854. Seropositive AZD1222 recipients at baseline numbered only five or six. White British ancestry dominated among donors, who included more females, and clonal diversity was possibly underestimated.

This CDR3 is built from 15 residues. J lost 16 bases, V lost 0 bases, and 14 bases had no gene match. Germline-derived CDR1 and CDR2 are MNHNY and SVGAGI (reference sequence). Using immunoSEQ multiplex PCR, the repertoire was profiled, and TCRdb retains in-frame clones only, with some absent. The sample lists about 150,000 clones; under 95% were seen once. This clone has only a few counts. The antigen remains undetermined. The rearrangement uses TRBV6-6 and TRBJ2-1, with TRBD1 identical over 8 bases. This specimen consisted of peripheral blood, obtained 28 days after the second AZD1222 dose. The source is an adult who received the AZD1222 COVID-19 vaccine. CDR3 nucleotide sequence: TGTGCCAGCAGTTACTCGGCTATGGGGGCAGGGGGCAATTTCTTC. This sequence encodes CASSYSAMGAGGNFF.